These T cell receptor beta chains were read from a single sample in a study of response to subunit inactivated influenza vaccine. TCRdb reprocessed the RT-PCR reads via MiXCR and lists one record per CDR3 protein. The sample consists of around 540,000 distinct CDR3 sequences, approximately 12% of them appearing once. Here the sequenced sample was PBMCs from blood, taken on the day of vaccination. The receptors were sampled from a man in his fifties who received an inactivated influenza vaccine. The CDR3 runs from the conserved cysteine through the conserved F or W. The D gene is left open where the match is weak. Not all rows give a size; the values are once, few, many and, for expanded clones, a class.

j_gene | abundance | v_gene | d_gene | CDR3aa | CDR3nt
TRBJ2-7 | few | TRBV29-1 | NA | CSARDTALMQYF | TGCAGCGCCCGGGACACAGCCCTGATGCAGTACTTC
TRBJ1-2 | NA | TRBV10-3 | NA | CAISGQSYGYTF | TGTGCCATCAGTGGACAGAGCTATGGCTACACCTTC
TRBJ1-5 | many | TRBV28 | NA | CASSLWQNNQPQHF | TGTGCCAGCAGTTTATGGCAGAACAATCAGCCCCAGCATTTT
TRBJ2-2 | few | TRBV2 | TRBD1 | CASTSTPGQENTGELFF | TGTGCCAGCACCTCCACACCGGGACAGGAGAACACCGGGGAGCTGTTTTTT
TRBJ2-5 | NA | TRBV7-9 | NA | CASSPNKRTQYF | TGTGCCAGCAGCCCCAACAAGCGGACCCAGTACTTC
TRBJ2-7 | few | TRBV4-3 | NA | CASSQERLVPYEQYF | TGCGCCAGCAGCCAAGAGCGGTTAGTTCCCTACGAGCAGTACTTC
TRBJ2-1 | few | TRBV7-9 | NA | CASSLRGGSHNEQFF | TGTGCCAGCAGCTTAAGGGGGGGTTCGCACAATGAGCAGTTCTTC
TRBJ2-3 | NA | TRBV24-1 | NA | CATSDQGWGTDTQYF | TGTGCCACCAGTGACCAGGGGTGGGGCACAGATACGCAGTATTTT
TRBJ2-5 | NA | TRBV19 | TRBD1 | CASSNDRGGETQYF | TGTGCCAGTAGTAACGACAGGGGTGGAGAGACCCAGTACTTC
TRBJ2-7 | few | TRBV5-5 | TRBD1 | CASSSTRTGTYEQYF | TGTGCCAGCAGCTCGACAAGGACAGGAACCTACGAGCAGTACTTC
TRBJ1-1 | NA | TRBV10-3 | NA | CAISEGRLNTEAFF | TGTGCCATCAGTGAGGGACGGCTGAACACTGAAGCTTTCTTT
TRBJ2-7 | few | TRBV27 | TRBD2 | CASSTSGGAYEQYF | TGTGCCAGCAGTACCTCCGGGGGGGCTTACGAGCAGTACTTC
TRBJ2-1 | NA | TRBV7-6 | TRBD2 | CASSPGLAGRSYNEQFF | TGTGCCAGCAGCCCGGGACTAGCGGGGCGATCCTACAATGAGCAGTTCTTC
TRBJ2-3 | many | TRBV20-1 | NA | CSAREGGWTDTQYF | TGCAGTGCTAGAGAGGGGGGCTGGACAGATACGCAGTATTTT
TRBJ1-1 | once | TRBV7-2 | NA | CASSLGPTEAFF | TGTGCCAGCAGCTTAGGCCCCACTGAAGCTTTCTTT
TRBJ1-6 | NA | TRBV12-3/TRBV12-4 | NA | CASSSPSSPLHF | TGTGCCAGCAGTTCCCCAAGTTCACCCCTCCACTTT
TRBJ2-6 | NA | TRBV12-3/TRBV12-4 | TRBD1 | CASSLGTGNSGANVLTF | TGTGCCAGCAGTTTAGGGACAGGAAACTCTGGGGCCAACGTCCTGACTTTC
TRBJ1-5 | few | TRBV28 | TRBD1 | CASSLIQGISNQPQHF | TGTGCCAGCAGTTTAATACAGGGGATTAGCAATCAGCCCCAGCATTTT
TRBJ2-1 | few | TRBV6-4 | NA | CASSDIPSSYNEQFF | TGTGCCAGCAGTGACATTCCTAGCAGCTACAATGAGCAGTTCTTC
TRBJ2-7 | NA | TRBV2 | NA | CASSGYTTYEQYF | TGTGCCAGCAGTGGGTACACCACCTACGAGCAGTACTTC
TRBJ2-3 | many | TRBV29-1 | NA | CSVQAARPGDTQYF | TGCAGCGTTCAGGCCGCCCGCCCGGGAGATACGCAGTATTTT
TRBJ2-7 | many | TRBV12-3/TRBV12-4 | NA | CASSLWGTSYEQYF | TGTGCCAGCAGTTTATGGGGAACCTCCTACGAGCAGTACTTC
TRBJ1-1 | NA | TRBV20-1 | NA | CSAMGLSTEAFF | TGCAGTGCTATGGGGCTAAGCACTGAAGCTTTCTTT
TRBJ2-1 | few | TRBV11-2 | TRBD1 | CASSFSWTGPYNEQFF | TGTGCCAGCAGCTTCTCCTGGACAGGCCCCTACAATGAGCAGTTCTTC
TRBJ2-5 | NA | TRBV5-1 | TRBD2 | CASSLGVGTSGETQYF | TGCGCCAGCAGCTTGGGTGTGGGGACTAGCGGAGAGACCCAGTACTTC
TRBJ1-1 | many | TRBV14 | NA | CASSHEIPGWAYTEAFF | TGTGCCAGCAGCCACGAAATTCCAGGGTGGGCGTACACTGAAGCTTTCTTT
TRBJ2-7 | few | TRBV27 | TRBD2 | CASSFRSGRALSKGYEQYF | TGTGCCAGCAGTTTCCGTAGCGGGAGGGCCTTAAGTAAGGGTTACGAGCAGTACTTC
TRBJ2-3 | many | TRBV7-2 | TRBD1 | CASNLPWGQGGVAQYF | TGTGCCAGCAACCTACCCTGGGGACAGGGGGGGGTGGCGCAGTATTTT
TRBJ2-1 | NA | TRBV24-1 | NA | CATSSNRDKQNNEQFF | TGTGCCACCTCCTCGAACCGGGACAAGCAAAACAATGAGCAGTTCTTC
TRBJ2-1 | NA | TRBV7-8 | NA | CASTLPGGLVEQFF | TGTGCCAGCACTCTACCCGGGGGATTAGTAGAGCAGTTCTTC
TRBJ2-7 | NA | TRBV6-2/TRBV6-3 | NA | CASSPFLGTYEQYF | TGTGCCAGCAGTCCATTCCTAGGGACCTACGAGCAGTACTTC
TRBJ2-1 | NA | TRBV7-2 | NA | CASSVWTGNEQFF | TGTGCCAGCAGCGTATGGACGGGCAATGAGCAGTTCTTC
TRBJ2-1 | many | TRBV7-9 | TRBD2 | CASSYGLAFSYNEQFF | TGTGCCAGCAGCTACGGACTAGCTTTCTCCTACAATGAGCAGTTCTTC
TRBJ2-1 | few | TRBV12-3/TRBV12-4 | NA | CASSLPGARRNEQFF | TGTGCCAGCAGTTTACCAGGGGCCCGAAGGAATGAGCAGTTCTTC
TRBJ1-1 | few | TRBV7-9 | NA | CASSLLGGDTEAFF | TGTGCCAGCAGCCTCCTTGGAGGGGATACTGAAGCTTTCTTT
TRBJ2-2 | NA | TRBV28 | TRBD2 | CASTGGGRVPNTGELFF | TGTGCCAGCACCGGGGGGGGGCGGGTCCCGAACACCGGGGAGCTGTTTTTT
TRBJ2-7 | NA | TRBV14 | NA | CASSQLRGNEQYF | TGTGCCAGCAGCCAATTGAGGGGGAACGAGCAGTACTTC
TRBJ2-7 | NA | TRBV24-1 | TRBD2 | CATSDLSSGRNEQYF | TGTGCCACCAGTGATTTATCGAGCGGGAGGAACGAGCAGTACTTC
TRBJ1-2 | NA | TRBV14 | TRBD1 | CGSSQVQDRGYGYTF | TGTGGCAGCAGCCAAGTGCAGGACAGGGGCTATGGCTACACCTTC
TRBJ1-3 | few | TRBV11-2 | NA | CASSLFSRNTIYF | TGTGCCAGCAGCTTATTTTCGAGGAACACCATATATTTT
TRBJ2-7 | few | TRBV4-3 | TRBD1 | CASSRSRDNRGYEQYF | TGCGCCAGCAGCCGCTCCCGGGACAACAGGGGCTACGAGCAGTACTTC